Here is one T cell receptor beta chain with its context. The CDR3 is 14 amino acids. Trimming took 0 bases from V and 0 from J, leaving 6 bases between them. Germline V gene sequence: CDR1 SGDLS, CDR2 YYNGEE. The data stem from a study of cytomegalovirus exposure and HLA in healthy donors. Sequenced by immunoSEQ multiplex PCR; TCRdb stores in-frame clones only, minus some. This sample has over 150,000 clones, with 80% to 90% found just once. The chain uses TRBV9 and TRBJ1-1, with D uncertain. The receptor was derived from a woman in her twenties or thirties in good health and CMV-seronegative. Sequences were obtained from PBMCs. The chain's CDR3 is CASSVAPMNTEAFF. CDR3 coding DNA: TGTGCCAGCAGCGTAGCACCCATGAACACTGAAGCTTTCTTT.